The clone carrying this T cell receptor beta chain was observed many times. Its antigen remains unidentified. These data are taken from a study of identical twins. Study-wide results and limits: With monozygotic twins, out-of-frame TCR alpha sharing exceeded what models estimated. Beta clonotypes that were abundant in cord blood contained fewer insertions, a pattern absent from memory repertoires. Beta out-of-frame sequences showed weaker excess sharing between twins.

Germline CDR1 and CDR2: MDHEN and SYDVKM. The germline V and J ends were trimmed by 3 bases and 2 bases, with 7 bases remaining between them. This CDR3 has 14 amino acids. TCRdb recomputed calls from the 5' RACE reads with MiXCR, one row per CDR3 protein. The repertoire holds fewer than 550,000 distinct CDR3 sequences, with 15% as singletons. A further study also used this sample, focusing on yellow fever vaccine responses in identical twins. From that second work: The authors reported partly convergent, partly personalized vaccine responses in identical twins.

Sequenced: CD4+ T cells sorted from blood. This TCR was recovered from a woman between 18 and 29 years old in good health. The chain is built from TRBV28 and TRBJ2-2; perhaps D is TRBD1 or TRBD2 (5 bases each). CDR3 sequence: CASSFGGNTGELFF. As DNA, the CDR3 is TGTGCCAGCAGTTTTGGGGGTAACACCGGGGAGCTGTTTTTT.